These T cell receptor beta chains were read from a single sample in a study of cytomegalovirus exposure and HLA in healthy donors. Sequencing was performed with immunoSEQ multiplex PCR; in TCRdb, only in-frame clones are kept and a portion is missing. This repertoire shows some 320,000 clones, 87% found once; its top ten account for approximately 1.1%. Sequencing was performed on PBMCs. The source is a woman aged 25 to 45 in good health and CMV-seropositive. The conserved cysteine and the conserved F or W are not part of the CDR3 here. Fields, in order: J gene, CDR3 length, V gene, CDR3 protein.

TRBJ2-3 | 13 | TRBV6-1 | ASSGQGVKGDTQY
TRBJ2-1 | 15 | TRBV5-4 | ASTPRWGQGDKNEQF
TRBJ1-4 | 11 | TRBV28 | ASSPTSGGRLF
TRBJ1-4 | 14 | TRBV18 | ASSPSSLATNEKLF
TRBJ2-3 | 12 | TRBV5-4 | ASSFPGVTDTQY
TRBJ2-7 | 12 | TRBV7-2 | ASSHRDRAYEQY
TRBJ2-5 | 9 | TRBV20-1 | SASGQETQY
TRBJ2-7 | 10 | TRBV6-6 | ASSLDSHEQY
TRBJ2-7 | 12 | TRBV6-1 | ASSESDRSYEQY
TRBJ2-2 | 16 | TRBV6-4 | ASSDSLAGGQNTGELF
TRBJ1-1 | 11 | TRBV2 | ASSGQGGTEAF
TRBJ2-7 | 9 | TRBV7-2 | ASRQSYEQY
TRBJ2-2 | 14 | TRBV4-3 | ASSQDLRGRAGELF
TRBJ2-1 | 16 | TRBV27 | ASSLFGVGLAGDNEQF
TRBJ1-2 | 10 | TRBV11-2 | ASSLPLYGYT
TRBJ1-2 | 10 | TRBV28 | ASSSDSYGYT